This T cell receptor (beta chain) was profiled in a study of glioma-infiltrating T cells. V was clipped by 3 bases and J by 3 bases, with 9 bases between them. Per the germline V gene, CDR1 is KGHSH and CDR2 is LQKENI. The CDR3 loop spans 14 amino acids. This clonotype has a handful of counts. As yet, its antigen is unknown. General study results and limits: Tissue-blood divergence was below expectation in non-neoplastic patients, above in gliomas. Only very few CDR3 sequences appeared in both tissue and blood.

TCR alpha and beta CDR3 regions were amplified from RNA using iRepertoire nested multiplex PCR. For one-step reverse transcription and amplification, about 85-400 ng of tissue mRNA or PBMC total RNA was used. Each CDR3 protein is one row after TCRdb ran MiXCR on the multiplex PCR reads. The sample holds about 190,000 distinct CDR3 sequences, around 32% seen once. This TCR was recovered from a human donor with low-grade glioma or glioblastoma, undergoing nonglioma brain surgery, or in good health (not recorded which). The rearrangement uses TRBV18 and TRBJ2-1; D might be TRBD1 (5 bases). The sample taken for sequencing was glioma tissue, nonneoplastic brain tissue, or PBMCs (not recorded which). CDR3 residues: CASSPGQGYNEQFF. In DNA, the CDR3 is TGTGCCAGCTCACCGGGTCAGGGCTACAATGAGCAGTTCTTC.